This TCR beta chain was documented in a study of blood T cell repertoires in COVID-19. Study details: The origin of the acute and convalescent COVID-19 samples was the United States, Italy and Spain. T cells, B-cell-depleted T cells, or PBMCs supplied cDNA or gDNA.

Trimming removed 5 bases at V and 1 base at J, with 8 bases between. Germline V gene lookup returns CDR1 SNHLY and CDR2 FYNNEI. CDR3 length: 13 residues. As processed by the authors: Reference gene primer amplification yielded estimated nucleated cell counts. The protocol was immunoSEQ multiplex PCR, while the TCRdb copy is restricted to in-frame clones and leaves out a portion. V, J and clone size are taken as reported in that table, and D and trimming were inferred from the DNA itself. The sample carries hundreds of thousands of clones, less than 85% recorded once. This clonotype originated in a woman aged 80 or over with active or convalescent COVID-19. Sequencing was performed on peripheral blood. V is TRBV2 and J is TRBJ1-1; D possibly corresponds to TRBD1 (6 bases). The CDR3 region is CASSLQGNTEAFF. In DNA form, the CDR3 reads TGTGCCAGCAGTCTACAGGGGAACACTGAAGCTTTCTTT. Full variable domain (outside the CDR3, taken from reference TRBV2 and TRBJ1-1): EPEVTQTPSHQVTQMGQEVILRCVPISNHLYFYWYRQILGQKVEFLVSFYNNEISEKSEIFDDQFSVERPDGSNFTLKIRSTKLEDSAMYFCASSLQGNTEAFFGQGTRLTVV.